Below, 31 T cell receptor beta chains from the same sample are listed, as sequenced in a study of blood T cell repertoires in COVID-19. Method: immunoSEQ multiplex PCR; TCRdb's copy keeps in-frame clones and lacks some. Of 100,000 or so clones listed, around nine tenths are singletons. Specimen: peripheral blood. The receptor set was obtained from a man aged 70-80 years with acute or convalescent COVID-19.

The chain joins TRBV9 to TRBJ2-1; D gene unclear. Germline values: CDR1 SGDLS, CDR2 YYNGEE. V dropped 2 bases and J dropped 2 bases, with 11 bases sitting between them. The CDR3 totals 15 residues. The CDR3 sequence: CASSVSGLPYNEQFF. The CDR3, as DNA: TGTGCCAGCAGCGTTTCCGGGTTGCCCTACAATGAGCAGTTCTTC.

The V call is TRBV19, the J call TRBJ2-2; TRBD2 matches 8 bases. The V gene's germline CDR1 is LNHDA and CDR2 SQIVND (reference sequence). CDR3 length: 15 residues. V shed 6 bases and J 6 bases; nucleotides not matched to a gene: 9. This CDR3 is CASSSPPGGAGELFF. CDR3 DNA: TGTGCCAGTAGCTCCCCGCCGGGGGGGGCCGGGGAGCTGTTTTTT.

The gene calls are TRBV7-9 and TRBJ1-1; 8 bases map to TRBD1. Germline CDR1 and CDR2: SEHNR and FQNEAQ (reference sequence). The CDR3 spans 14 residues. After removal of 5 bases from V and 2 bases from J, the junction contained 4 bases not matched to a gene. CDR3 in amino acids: CASSPGQGNTEAFF. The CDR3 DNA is TGTGCCAGCAGCCCCGGACAGGGCAACACTGAAGCTTTCTTT. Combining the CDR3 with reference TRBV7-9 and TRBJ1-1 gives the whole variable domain DTGVSQNPRHKITKRGQNVTFRCDPISEHNRLYWYRQTLGQGPEFLTYFQNEAQLEKSRLLSDRFSAERPKGSFSTLEIQRTEQGDSAMYLCASSPGQGNTEAFFGQGTRLTVV.

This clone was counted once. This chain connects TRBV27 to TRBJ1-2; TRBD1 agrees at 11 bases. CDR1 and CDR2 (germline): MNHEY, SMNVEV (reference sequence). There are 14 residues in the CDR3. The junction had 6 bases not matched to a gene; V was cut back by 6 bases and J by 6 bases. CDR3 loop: CASRGQGEWNGYTF. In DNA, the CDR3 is TGTGCCAGCAGGGGACAGGGGGAGTGGAATGGCTACACCTTC.

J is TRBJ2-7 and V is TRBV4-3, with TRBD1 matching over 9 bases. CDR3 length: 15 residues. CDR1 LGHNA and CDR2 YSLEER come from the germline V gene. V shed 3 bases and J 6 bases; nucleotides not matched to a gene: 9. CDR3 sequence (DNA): TGCGCCAGCAGCCATGGGACAGGGAATTTTGGCGAGCAGTACTTC. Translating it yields CASSHGTGNFGEQYF.

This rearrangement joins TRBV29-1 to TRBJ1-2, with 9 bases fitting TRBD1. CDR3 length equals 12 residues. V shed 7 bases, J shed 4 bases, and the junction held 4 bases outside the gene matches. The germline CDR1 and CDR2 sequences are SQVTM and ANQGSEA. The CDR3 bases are TGCAGCGGGATGGACAGGGGCTATGGCTACACCTTC. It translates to CSGMDRGYGYTF.

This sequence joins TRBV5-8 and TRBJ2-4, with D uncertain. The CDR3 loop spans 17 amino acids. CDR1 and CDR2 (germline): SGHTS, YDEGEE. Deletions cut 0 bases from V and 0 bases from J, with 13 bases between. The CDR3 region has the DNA TGTGCCAGCAGCTTGGCGGTACAGCCTCTAGCCAAAAACATTCAGTACTTC. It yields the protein CASSLAVQPLAKNIQYF.

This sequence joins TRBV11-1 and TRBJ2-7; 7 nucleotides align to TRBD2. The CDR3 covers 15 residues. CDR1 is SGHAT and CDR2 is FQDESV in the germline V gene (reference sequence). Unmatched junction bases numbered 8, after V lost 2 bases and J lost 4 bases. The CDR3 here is CASSLSLAVVYEQYF. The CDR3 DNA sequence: TGTGCCAGCAGCTTATCCCTAGCGGTTGTGTACGAGCAGTACTTC.

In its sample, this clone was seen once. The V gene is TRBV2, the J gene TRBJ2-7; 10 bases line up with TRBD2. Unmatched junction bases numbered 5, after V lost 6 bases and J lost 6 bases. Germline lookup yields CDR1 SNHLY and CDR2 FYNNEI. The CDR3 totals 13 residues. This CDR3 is CASSLAGEAEQYF. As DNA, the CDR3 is TGTGCCAGCAGCCTAGCGGGAGAGGCCGAGCAGTACTTC.

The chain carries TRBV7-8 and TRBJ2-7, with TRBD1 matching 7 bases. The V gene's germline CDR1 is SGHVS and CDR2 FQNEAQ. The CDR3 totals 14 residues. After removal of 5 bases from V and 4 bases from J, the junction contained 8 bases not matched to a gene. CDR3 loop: CASSGGQLWYEQYF. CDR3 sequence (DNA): TGTGCCAGCAGCGGGGGACAGCTTTGGTACGAGCAGTACTTC.

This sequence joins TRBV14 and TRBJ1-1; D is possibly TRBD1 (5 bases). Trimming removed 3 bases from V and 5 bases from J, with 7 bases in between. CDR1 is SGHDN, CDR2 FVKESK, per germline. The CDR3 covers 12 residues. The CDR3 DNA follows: TGTGCCAGCAGCCAGAAGGGGACTGAAGCTTTCTTT. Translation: CASSQKGTEAFF.

The chain's CDR3 is CASSPWGPREGETQYF. The DNA of the CDR3 is TGTGCCAGCAGCCCGTGGGGCCCGCGGGAGGGTGAGACCCAGTACTTC. The chain uses TRBV7-9 and TRBJ2-5, with 9 bases fitting TRBD2. CDR1 is SEHNR, CDR2 FQNEAQ, per germline (reference sequence). The trim removed 5 bases at V and 5 bases at J, leaving 12 bases unmatched. CDR3 length equals 16 residues.

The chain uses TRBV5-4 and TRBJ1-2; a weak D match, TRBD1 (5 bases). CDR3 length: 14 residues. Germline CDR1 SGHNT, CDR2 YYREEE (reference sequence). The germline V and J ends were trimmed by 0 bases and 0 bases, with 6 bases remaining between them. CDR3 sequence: CASSLGGANYGYTF. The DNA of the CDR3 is TGTGCCAGCAGCTTGGGGGGGGCTAACTATGGCTACACCTTC. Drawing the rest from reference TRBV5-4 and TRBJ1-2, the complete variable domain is ETGVTQSPTHLIKTRGQQVTLRCSSQSGHNTVSWYQQALGQGPQFIFQYYREEENGRGNFPPRFSGLQFPNYSSELNVNALELDDSALYLCASSLGGANYGYTFGSGTRLTVV.

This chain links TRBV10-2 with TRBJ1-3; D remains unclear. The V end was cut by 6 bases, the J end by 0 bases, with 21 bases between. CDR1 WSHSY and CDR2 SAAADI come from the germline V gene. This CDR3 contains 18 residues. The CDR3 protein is CASRAGLLSPISGNTIYF. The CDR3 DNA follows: TGCGCCAGCAGGGCGGGCCTGTTGTCCCCTATCTCTGGAAACACCATATATTTT.

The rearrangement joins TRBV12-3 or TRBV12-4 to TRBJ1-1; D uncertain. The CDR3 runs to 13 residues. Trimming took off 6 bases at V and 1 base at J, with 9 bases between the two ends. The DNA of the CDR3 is TGTGCCAGCAGCCGCGATAGGAACACTGAAGCTTTCTTT. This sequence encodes CASSRDRNTEAFF.

The CDR3 DNA reads TGTGCCAGCAGCCTACCGAGGGGGGAGGGGTTCTTC. Its protein is CASSLPRGEGFF. The chain carries TRBV7-9 and TRBJ2-1, with a possible D match to TRBD2 (7 bases). Trimming cost V 5 bases and J 15 bases, with 17 bases left between them. The germline CDR1 and CDR2 sequences are SEHNR and FQNEAQ (reference sequence). The CDR3 has 12 residues.

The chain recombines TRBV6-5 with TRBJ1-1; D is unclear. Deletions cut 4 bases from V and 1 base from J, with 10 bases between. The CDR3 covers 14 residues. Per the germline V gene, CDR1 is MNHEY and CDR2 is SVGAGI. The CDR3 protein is CASSSARWNTEAFF. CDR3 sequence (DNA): TGTGCCAGCAGTTCCGCCCGGTGGAACACTGAAGCTTTCTTT.

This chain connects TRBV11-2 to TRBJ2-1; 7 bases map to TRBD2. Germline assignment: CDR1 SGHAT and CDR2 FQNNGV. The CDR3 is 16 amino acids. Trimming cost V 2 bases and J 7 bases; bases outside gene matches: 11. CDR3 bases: TGTGCCAGCAGCTTATTGCCTAGCGGTAGTAAGAATGAGCAGTTCTTC. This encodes CASSLLPSGSKNEQFF.

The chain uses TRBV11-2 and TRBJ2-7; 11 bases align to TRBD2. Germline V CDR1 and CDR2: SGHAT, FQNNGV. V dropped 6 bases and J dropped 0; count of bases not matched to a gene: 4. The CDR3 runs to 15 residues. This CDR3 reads CASSQTSGDSYEQYF. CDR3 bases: TGTGCCAGCAGTCAGACTAGCGGGGACTCCTACGAGCAGTACTTC. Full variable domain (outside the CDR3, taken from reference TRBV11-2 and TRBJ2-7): EAGVAQSPRYKIIEKRQSVAFWCNPISGHATLYWYQQILGQGPKLLIQFQNNGVVDDSQLPKDRFSAERLKGVDSTLKIQPAKLEDSAVYLCASSQTSGDSYEQYFGPGTRLTVT.

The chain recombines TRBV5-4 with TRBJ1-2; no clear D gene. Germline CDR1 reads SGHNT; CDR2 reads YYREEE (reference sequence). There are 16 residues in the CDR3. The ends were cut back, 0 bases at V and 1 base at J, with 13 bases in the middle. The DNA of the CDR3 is TGTGCCAGCAGCTTGGTCAAAGGAAGGAGTAACTATGGCTACACCTTC. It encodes CASSLVKGRSNYGYTF.

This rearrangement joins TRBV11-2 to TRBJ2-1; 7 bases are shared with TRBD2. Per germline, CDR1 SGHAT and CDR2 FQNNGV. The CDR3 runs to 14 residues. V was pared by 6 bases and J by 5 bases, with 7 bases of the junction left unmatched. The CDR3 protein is CASRQPGLNNEQFF. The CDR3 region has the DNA TGTGCCAGCAGGCAGCCGGGACTAAACAATGAGCAGTTCTTC.

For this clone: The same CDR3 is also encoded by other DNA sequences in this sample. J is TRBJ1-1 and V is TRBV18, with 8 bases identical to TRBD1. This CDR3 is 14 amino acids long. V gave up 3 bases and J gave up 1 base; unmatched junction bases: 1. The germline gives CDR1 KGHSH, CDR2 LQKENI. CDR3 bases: TGTGCCAGCTCACCTGGACAGGGGAACACTGAAGCTTTCTTT. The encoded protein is CASSPGQGNTEAFF. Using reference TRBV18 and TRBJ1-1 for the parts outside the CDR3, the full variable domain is NAGVMQNPRHLVRRRGQEARLRCSPMKGHSHVYWYRQLPEEGLKFMVYLQKENIIDESGMPKERFSAEFPKEGPSILRIQQVVRGDSAAYFCASSPGQGNTEAFFGQGTRLTVV.

The CDR3 protein is CASSVSSGEAGNTIYF. CDR3 sequence (DNA): TGTGCCAGCAGCGTCAGCTCGGGGGAAGCGGGAAACACCATATATTTT. The J gene is TRBJ1-3, the V gene TRBV9; tentative D call: TRBD1 (5 bases). The CDR3 is 16 residues long. V was clipped by 2 bases and J by 4 bases, with 16 bases between them. In germline, CDR1 is SGDLS, CDR2 YYNGEE.

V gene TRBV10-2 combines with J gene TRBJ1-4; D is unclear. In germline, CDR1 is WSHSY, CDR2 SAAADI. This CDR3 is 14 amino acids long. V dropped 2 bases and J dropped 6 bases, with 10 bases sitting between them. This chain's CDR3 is CASSEPGVDEKLFF. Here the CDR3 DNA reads TGCGCCAGCAGTGAGCCGGGTGTGGATGAAAAACTGTTTTTT.

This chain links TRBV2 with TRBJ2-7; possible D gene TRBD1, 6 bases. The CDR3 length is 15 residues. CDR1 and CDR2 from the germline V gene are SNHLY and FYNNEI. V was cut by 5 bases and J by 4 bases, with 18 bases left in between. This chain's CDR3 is CASSRTARAFYEQYF. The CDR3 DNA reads TGTGCCAGCAGTCGGACAGCCAGGGCCTTTTACGAGCAGTACTTC.

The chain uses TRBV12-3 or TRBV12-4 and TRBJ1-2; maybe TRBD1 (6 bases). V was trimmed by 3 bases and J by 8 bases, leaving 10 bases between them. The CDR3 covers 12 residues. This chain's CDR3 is CASSFGGQGYTF. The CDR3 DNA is TGTGCCAGCAGTTTTGGGGGACAAGGCTACACCTTC.

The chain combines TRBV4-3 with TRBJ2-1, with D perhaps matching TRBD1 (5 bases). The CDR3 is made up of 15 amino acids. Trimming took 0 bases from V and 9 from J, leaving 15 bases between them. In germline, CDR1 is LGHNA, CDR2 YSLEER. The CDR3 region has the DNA TGCGCCAGCAGCCAAGATCGACACAGGACGAGTGAGCAGTTCTTC. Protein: CASSQDRHRTSEQFF.

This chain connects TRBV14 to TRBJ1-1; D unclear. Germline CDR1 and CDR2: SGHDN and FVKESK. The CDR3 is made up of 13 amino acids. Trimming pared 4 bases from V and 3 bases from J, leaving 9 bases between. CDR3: CASSPQIHTEAFF. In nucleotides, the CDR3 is TGTGCCAGCAGCCCACAGATACACACTGAAGCTTTCTTT. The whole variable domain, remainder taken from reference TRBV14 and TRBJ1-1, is EAGVTQFPSHSVIEKGQTVTLRCDPISGHDNLYWYRRVMGKEIKFLLHFVKESKQDESGMPNNRFLAERTGGTYSTLKVQPAELEDSGVYFCASSPQIHTEAFFGQGTRLTVV.

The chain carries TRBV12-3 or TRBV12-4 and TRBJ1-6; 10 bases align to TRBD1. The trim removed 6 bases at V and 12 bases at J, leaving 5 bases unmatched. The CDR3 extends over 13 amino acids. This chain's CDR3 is CASRPGQGLPLHF. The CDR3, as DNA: TGTGCCAGCAGACCGGGACAGGGGCTACCCCTCCACTTT.

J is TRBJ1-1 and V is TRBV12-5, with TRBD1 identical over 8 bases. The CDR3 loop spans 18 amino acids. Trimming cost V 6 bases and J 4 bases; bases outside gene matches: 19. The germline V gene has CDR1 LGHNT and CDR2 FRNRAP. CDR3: CASGQTGAGEGIFTEAFF. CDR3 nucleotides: TGTGCTAGTGGCCAGACAGGGGCTGGCGAGGGCATATTCACTGAAGCTTTCTTT.

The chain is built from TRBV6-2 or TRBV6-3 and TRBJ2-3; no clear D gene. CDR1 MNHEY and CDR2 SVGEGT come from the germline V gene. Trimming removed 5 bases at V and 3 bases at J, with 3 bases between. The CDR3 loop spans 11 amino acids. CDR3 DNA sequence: TGTGCCAGCAGTCGGACAGATACGCAGTATTTT. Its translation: CASSRTDTQYF.